This T cell receptor beta chain was profiled in a study of blood T cell repertoires in COVID-19. The table came from immunoSEQ multiplex PCR; TCRdb's copy has only in-frame clones and leaves some out. The sample gives about 260,000 clones, 90% of which show up once; about 4% is in the top ten. This TCR was recovered from a woman aged 30 to 39 with acute COVID-19. The material sequenced was PBMCs or T cells enriched from blood (not recorded which).

This CDR3 reads CASSPSTGVETQYF. The CDR3 bases are TGTGCCAGCAGTCCTTCGACAGGGGTAGAGACCCAGTACTTC. This chain connects TRBV27 to TRBJ2-5, with TRBD1 matching over 8 bases. V shed 5 bases, J shed 4 bases, and the junction held 6 bases outside the gene matches. Germline V gene lookup returns CDR1 MNHEY and CDR2 SMNVEV (reference sequence). The CDR3 is 14 amino acids.